One T cell receptor beta chain is described in this entry. The CDR3 sequence is 15 residues long. Germline loops: CDR1 SGHNT, CDR2 YYREEE (reference sequence). V was clipped by 1 base and J by 4 bases, with 14 bases between them. As processed by the authors: Estimated nucleated cell counts came from reference gene primer amplification. Assay used: immunoSEQ multiplex PCR; TCRdb lists only in-frame clones, some missing. The V and J calls and clone size come from that table; D and trimming were worked out from the DNA. The sample has about 90,000 clones; 65% to 90% are singletons. The sample originates from a study of blood T cell repertoires in COVID-19. As for the study in general: Material from acute and convalescent COVID-19 was sourced from the United States, Italy and Spain. T cells, B-cell-depleted T cells, or PBMCs provided the cDNA or gDNA that served as material.

This TCR was recovered from a man older than 75 with acute or convalescent COVID-19. The sample consisted of peripheral blood. This chain joins TRBV5-4 and TRBJ1-1; maybe TRBD1 (5 bases). The chain's CDR3 is CASSLPVGGGTEAFF. The CDR3 DNA reads as TGTGCCAGCAGCTTGCCGGTGGGCGGGGGCACTGAAGCTTTCTTT. The whole variable domain, filled in from reference TRBV5-4 and TRBJ1-1, reads ETGVTQSPTHLIKTRGQQVTLRCSSQSGHNTVSWYQQALGQGPQFIFQYYREEENGRGNFPPRFSGLQFPNYSSELNVNALELDDSALYLCASSLPVGGGTEAFFGQGTRLTVV.